These 25 T cell receptor beta chains were all obtained from the same sample, sequenced in a study of CD8+ T cells in alopecia areata. The authors extracted RNA and reverse transcribed it into cDNA as the sequencing template. TCRdb's table, derived via immunoSEQ multiplex PCR, lists solely in-frame clones and lacks some. Recorded here are fewer than 7,500 clones, with no singletons, and the ten leading clones hold approximately 32%. Combined cutaneous lymph node cells underwent sorting by CD4, CD8alpha, NKG2D, NKG2ACE and additional markers. Sequencing input: CD8+ T cells sorted from a lymph node. The receptors were sampled from a C3H/HeJ mouse with alopecia areata. For the strain, the MHC haplotype given is H2-k.

In its sample, this clone was seen a few times. Mouse gene names apply. The observed sequence ends 4 residues before the CDR3 terminus, with the missing tail filled in from the germline J gene. The chain combines TRBV16 with TRBJ2-7; TRBD1 might be the D (6 bases). The CDR3 consists of 13 residues. The germline gives CDR1 SGHSA, CDR2 FRNQAP. This CDR3 reads CASSFLDRYEQYF. Incomplete CDR3 DNA: TGTGCAAGCAGCTTCTTGGACAGATAT.

This clone was detected many times. Mouse names are used for the genes. The read halts 4 residues ahead of the CDR3 end, with the missing end drawn from the germline J gene. J is TRBJ2-2 and V is TRBV1; 7 nucleotides line up with TRBD2. The ends lost 0 bases at V and 3 bases at J; junction bases unmatched: 1. CDR3 length equals 15 residues. Germline V gene data show CDR1 as NSQYPW and CDR2 as LRSPGD (reference sequence). The sequenced CDR3 bases are TGCACCTGCAGTGCAGACTGGGGGTACACCGGG. This sequence encodes CTCSADWGYTG. From start to end, the CDR3 is CTCSADWGYTGQLYF.

This clone was detected ten times or more. Gene labels here are mouse ones. The CDR3 goes on 4 residues after the read ends, and that part is filled in from the germline J gene. The chain links TRBV1 to TRBJ2-4; TRBD2 agrees at 13 bases. CDR1 NSQYPW and CDR2 LRSPGD come from the germline V gene (reference sequence). The CDR3 covers 18 residues. The junction had 4 bases not matched to a gene; V was cut back by 1 base and J by 0 bases. Incomplete CDR3 DNA: TGCACCTGCAGTGCAGGGACTGGGGGGGCGCCCAGTCAAAAC. Translated: CTCSAGTGGAPSQN. The whole CDR3 sequence reads CTCSAGTGGAPSQNTLYF. Filled out from reference TRBV1 and TRBJ2-4, the complete variable domain reads VTLLEQNPRWRLVPRGQAVNLRCILKNSQYPWMSWYQQDLQKQLQWLFTLRSPGDKEVKSLPGADYLATRVTDTELRLQVANMSQGRTLYCTCSAGTGGAPSQNTLYFGAGTRLSVL.

This clone was counted only a few times. Genes here carry mouse names. From the germline J gene comes the end of the CDR3, since the read stops 4 residues before it. The chain combines TRBV4 with TRBJ1-1, with a weak D call TRBD1 (6 bases). Germline lookup yields CDR1 LGHDT and CDR2 YNNKQL (reference sequence). This CDR3 has 14 residues. Trimming stripped 3 bases from V and 3 bases from J, with 11 bases between. The CDR3 bases that were read are TGTGCCAGCAGCTACGGGGGGCGAGACACA. It translates to CASSYGGRDT. The full CDR3 sequence reads CASSYGGRDTEVFF.

This clone was counted many times. The gene names here belong to mouse. The read ends 4 residues shy of where the CDR3 ends; the end is completed using the germline J gene. The chain employs TRBV1 and TRBJ2-7; 9 positions match TRBD1. This CDR3 contains 14 residues. Looked up from germline, CDR1 is NSQYPW and CDR2 is LRSPGD (reference sequence). Partial CDR3 DNA: TGCACCTGCAGTGCAAACAGGGGGCGAGAT. As protein: CTCSANRGRD. From start to end, the CDR3 is CTCSANRGRDEQYF.

This clone was found a few times. The genes and germline here are from mouse. The read terminates 4 residues ahead of where the CDR3 ends, so the germline J gene completes it. The chain has TRBV13-3 and TRBJ2-1; 9 nucleotides align to TRBD2. V shed 5 bases, J shed 5 bases, and the junction held 2 bases outside the gene matches. The germline gives CDR1 NNHDY, CDR2 SYVADS. The CDR3 contains 13 residues. The DNA read from the CDR3 is TGTGCCAGCAGACTGGGGGGAGATGCT. Protein sequence: CASRLGGDA. The full CDR3 is CASRLGGDAEQFF.

This clone was counted at least ten times. Each gene name is a mouse one. The covered CDR3 bases are TGTGCCAGCAGCCCCACCGGGACATCAAACACA. Translating gives CASSPTGTSNT. The CDR3 in full is CASSPTGTSNTEVFF. The chain carries TRBV14 and TRBJ1-1; tentatively, D is TRBD1 (6 bases). The CDR3 is cut off 4 residues early in the read; its end comes from the germline J gene. This CDR3 has 15 amino acids. The germline CDR1 and CDR2 sequences are SGHDT and FRDEAV. V was clipped by 5 bases and J by 0 bases, with 14 bases between them.

This clone is large (0.1 to 1%) within its sample. The genes are named according to mouse. The read ends 4 residues before the CDR3 terminus; that terminus is restored from the germline J gene. This chain joins TRBV17 and TRBJ2-7, with 13 bases matching TRBD2. Germline V CDR1 and CDR2: MNHDT, YYDKIL. The CDR3 runs to 14 residues. The DNA read from the CDR3 is TGTGCTAGCAGTAGGGGACTGGGGGGGTAT. This gives the protein CASSRGLGGY. The whole CDR3 sequence is CASSRGLGGYEQYF.

About this clone: Gene names denote mouse genes. The read ends 4 residues early relative to the CDR3; the germline J gene fills the gap. The chain has TRBV3 and TRBJ2-3; 8 bases are a match to TRBD2. The J segment lost 1 base and the V segment lost 8 bases, leaving 8 bases of the junction unmatched. This CDR3 spans 15 amino acids. CDR1 is SNHLY, CDR2 FYNGKV, per germline (reference sequence). The covered CDR3 bases are TGTGCCAGCGGTGATGAGACTGGGGGTGCAGAA. Protein: CASGDETGGAE. The entire CDR3 sequence reads CASGDETGGAETLYF.

This clone has at least ten counts. The gene names here belong to mouse. The CDR3 end falls 4 residues outside the read, so it is completed with the germline J gene. J is TRBJ2-1 and V is TRBV5, with a weak D call TRBD1 (7 bases). CDR1 is LGHNA and CDR2 is YNLKQL in the germline V gene (reference sequence). V was pared by 5 bases and J by 6 bases, with 8 bases between. CDR3 length: 12 residues. The sequenced part of the CDR3 DNA is TGTGCCAGCAGCAGGGGGCTTGCT. Protein: CASSRGLA. The full CDR3 sequence reads CASSRGLAEQFF.

At least ten counts were recorded for this clone. The gene names given are mouse names. With the read ending 4 residues before the CDR3 end, the germline J gene is used to fill in that end. The rearrangement uses TRBV16 and TRBJ2-1; 11 bases line up with TRBD2. This CDR3 is 16 amino acids long. Looked up from germline, CDR1 is SGHSA and CDR2 is FRNQAP. V shed 1 base and J 3 bases; nucleotides not matched to a gene: 2. Here the CDR3 reads CASSLGDWGSYAEQFF. The part of the CDR3 DNA that was read is TGTGCAAGCAGCTTAGGGGACTGGGGGAGCTATGCT.

This clone was recorded at least ten times. Gene labels here are mouse ones. The CDR3 end lies 4 residues beyond the end of the read and is filled in from the germline J gene. V and J are TRBV1 and TRBJ2-4, with 7 bases identical to TRBD1. This CDR3 comprises 15 residues. Looked up from germline, CDR1 is NSQYPW and CDR2 is LRSPGD (reference sequence). With 3 bases clipped from V and 0 bases from J, the junction kept 3 bases outside the gene matches. The CDR3 DNA, read in part, is TGCACCTGCAGTGCCCCGGGACAGAGTCAAAAC. This gives the protein CTCSAPGQSQN. The complete CDR3 sequence is CTCSAPGQSQNTLYF.

This clone was seen at least ten times. Germline and genes: mouse. The read falls 4 residues short of the CDR3 end, and the missing part is taken from the germline J gene. The rearrangement joins TRBV13-2 to TRBJ1-2, with unresolved D. Trimming removed 0 bases at V and 0 bases at J, with 6 bases between. Per the germline V gene, CDR1 is NNHNN and CDR2 is SYGAGS (reference sequence). This CDR3 has 14 amino acids. This CDR3 reads CASGDATPNSDYTF. The DNA read from the CDR3 is TGTGCCAGCGGTGATGCGACACCAAACTCC.

The table lists this clone with a few counts. Gene names denote mouse genes. The CDR3 end falls 4 residues outside the read, so it is completed with the germline J gene. This chain connects TRBV14 to TRBJ2-7, with D perhaps TRBD2 (7 bases). The V gene's germline CDR1 is SGHDT and CDR2 FRDEAV. The CDR3 is 13 amino acids. CDR3 amino acids: CASSFWGAYEQYF. CDR3 DNA, as far as it was read: TGTGCCAGCAGTTTCTGGGGGGCGTAT. Full variable domain (remainder filled in from reference TRBV14 and TRBJ2-7): EAGVTQSPRYAVLQEGQAVSFWCDPISGHDTLYWYQQPRDQGPQLLVYFRDEAVIDNSQLPSDRFSAVRPKGTNSTLKIQSAKQGDTATYLCASSFWGAYEQYFGPGTRLTVL.

This clone was seen at least ten times. Genes and germline are mouse. The read finishes 4 residues shy of the CDR3 end, and the germline J gene is used to complete it. This rearrangement joins TRBV14 to TRBJ1-2; TRBD1 might be the D (6 bases). Germline-derived CDR1 and CDR2 are SGHDT and FRDEAV. This CDR3 spans 14 amino acids. V lost 4 bases and J lost 1, with 11 bases in between. The CDR3 region is CASSPGTLNSDYTF. The part of the CDR3 DNA that was read is TGTGCCAGCAGTCCCGGGACATTAAACTCC.

This clone was observed a handful of times. Gene names denote mouse genes. Here the CDR3 reads CASSVGLGGIYAEQFF. CDR3 DNA, as far as it was read: TGTGCCAGCAGCGTGGGACTGGGGGGGATCTATGCT. The J gene is TRBJ2-1, the V gene TRBV13-3, with 13 bases fitting TRBD2. The read comes to an end 4 residues before the CDR3 does, leaving the germline J gene to fill in the end. J was trimmed by 3 bases and V by 5 bases; bases with no gene match: 5. Looked up from germline, CDR1 is NNHDY and CDR2 is SYVADS. The CDR3 is 16 residues long.

This clone has a count of ten or more. Each gene name is a mouse one. The CDR3 end is not reached by the read, which stops 4 residues before it; the germline J gene fills it in. This rearrangement joins TRBV15 to TRBJ2-5; 10 bases match TRBD2. Germline-derived CDR1 and CDR2 are SGHND and FRSKSL. The trim removed 2 bases at V and 2 bases at J, leaving 1 base unmatched. This CDR3 has 15 amino acids. The DNA read from the CDR3 is TGTGCCAGCAGTTTACTGGGGGGGCGCCAAGAC. Amino acids: CASSLLGGRQD. The whole CDR3 sequence is CASSLLGGRQDTQYF. Drawing the rest from reference TRBV15 and TRBJ2-5, the complete variable domain is DAGVTQTPRHEVAEKGQTIILKCEPVSGHNDLFWYRQTKIQGLELLSYFRSKSLMEDGGAFKDRFKAEMLNSSFSTLKIQPTEPKDSAVYLCASSLLGGRQDTQYFGPGTRLLVL.

This clone was seen many times. Mouse names are used for the genes. The CDR3 end is not reached by the read, which stops 4 residues before it; the germline J gene fills it in. J is TRBJ2-4 and V is TRBV13-1; a possible D gene is TRBD1 (6 bases). The germline V gene has CDR1 NSHNY and CDR2 SYGAGN. CDR3 size: 13 residues. Here the CDR3 reads CASSDTGKNTLYF. The CDR3 bases that were read are TGTGCCAGCAGTGATACAGGGAAAAAC.

This clone was seen many times. Any gene name here is a mouse gene name. The read gets to within 4 residues of the CDR3 end, and the germline J gene fills in the rest. This chain links TRBV16 with TRBJ2-4; 10 bases agree with TRBD1. The CDR3 is made up of 15 amino acids. Per germline, CDR1 SGHSA and CDR2 FRNQAP. Germline trimming cut 4 bases from V and 1 base from J; bases unmatched to any gene: 2. The CDR3 reads CASSWTGGGQNTLYF. The sequenced part of the CDR3 DNA is TGTGCAAGCAGCTGGACAGGGGGAGGTCAAAAC.

This clone counts as medium-sized. Genes and germline are mouse. The part of the CDR3 DNA that was read is TGTGCCAGCAGTGAGACGACAGGAAACTCC. It specifies CASSETTGNS. The full-length CDR3 reads as CASSETTGNSDYTF. The chain combines TRBV13-3 with TRBJ1-2; TRBD1 might be the D (6 bases). The read ends 4 residues shy of where the CDR3 ends; the end is completed using the germline J gene. This CDR3 is built from 14 residues. CDR1 is NNHDY and CDR2 is SYVADS in the germline V gene. The ends were cut back, 2 bases at V and 1 base at J, with 9 bases in the middle.

A remark on this clone: The gene names here belong to mouse. The read stops 4 residues short of the end of the CDR3; the missing end is completed from the germline J gene. The rearrangement uses TRBV3 and TRBJ2-5; 8 bases match TRBD1. There are 13 residues in the CDR3. Germline V lookup: CDR1 SNHLY, CDR2 FYNGKV (reference sequence). CDR3 DNA (partial): TGTGCCAGCAGTGATGACAGGGGAGAC. Residues: CASSDDRGD. The full-length CDR3 reads as CASSDDRGDTQYF.

This clone was counted ten times or more. The listed genes are named as in mouse. Coverage ceases 4 residues before the CDR3 finishes, and the germline J gene fills in the end. The rearrangement joins TRBV13-1 to TRBJ2-5; TRBD2 matches 10 bases. V was clipped by 3 bases and J by 2 bases; unmatched bases: 6. The CDR3 consists of 16 residues. Germline V gene lookup returns CDR1 NSHNY and CDR2 SYGAGN. The covered CDR3 bases are TGTGCCAGCAGTGCACCGGGACTGGGGTTCCAAGAC. It specifies CASSAPGLGFQD. The complete CDR3 reads CASSAPGLGFQDTQYF.

By share, this clone counts as medium-sized (0.01 to 0.1%). Genes and germline come from the mouse. The read gets to within 4 residues of the CDR3 end, and the germline J gene fills in the rest. The chain has TRBV1 and TRBJ2-5, with 10 bases matching TRBD1. CDR3 length: 14 amino acids. Looked up from germline, CDR1 is NSQYPW and CDR2 is LRSPGD (reference sequence). Partial CDR3 DNA: TGCACCTGCAGTGCGGGGACAGGGGAAGAC. Its translation: CTCSAGTGED. The CDR3 in full is CTCSAGTGEDTQYF.

This clone was observed many times. Gene labels here are mouse ones. From the germline J gene comes the end of the CDR3, since the read stops 4 residues before it. The rearrangement uses TRBV5 and TRBJ1-1; D gene uncertain. V dropped 0 bases and J dropped 0 bases, with 5 bases sitting between them. Germline CDR1 LGHNA, CDR2 YNLKQL (reference sequence). The CDR3 extends over 14 amino acids. The part of the CDR3 DNA that was read is TGTGCCAGCAGCCAAGATCTGGCAAACACA. Translating gives CASSQDLANT. The CDR3 in its entirety is CASSQDLANTEVFF.

In this sample, this clone turned up many times. Germline and genes here are mouse. The CDR3 end falls 4 residues outside the read, so it is completed with the germline J gene. The chain joins TRBV1 to TRBJ2-7; tentative D call: TRBD1 (6 bases). CDR1 is NSQYPW and CDR2 is LRSPGD in the germline V gene (reference sequence). This CDR3 spans 15 amino acids. V lost 0 bases and J lost 3, with 12 bases in between. The CDR3 DNA, read in part, is TGCACCTGCAGTGCAGATGAGGGACAAAACTAT. Translating it yields CTCSADEGQNY. The entire CDR3 protein is CTCSADEGQNYEQYF.